The 5 T cell receptor beta chains reported below all come from one sample, sequenced in a study of T cells after yellow fever vaccination. In TCRdb, the 5' RACE reads were re-called with MiXCR into one record per CDR3 protein. The sample includes fewer than 450,000 distinct CDR3 sequences, around 10% of them seen just once. The source was PBMCs, collected on the day of the first yellow fever vaccination. These receptor sequences come from a man aged 18 to 29 who received the YFV17D yellow fever vaccine.

This clonotype was counted only a few times. This chain connects TRBV5-4 to TRBJ2-1; D possibly corresponds to TRBD1 (6 bases). Per the germline V gene, CDR1 is SGHNT and CDR2 is YYREEE (reference sequence). V lost 6 bases, J lost 4 bases, and 11 bases lay in between. The CDR3 spans 13 residues. CDR3: CASNRANYNEQFF. The CDR3, as DNA: TGTGCCAGCAACAGGGCTAATTACAATGAGCAGTTCTTC. Looking up the rest from reference TRBV5-4 and TRBJ2-1 gives the full variable domain: ETGVTQSPTHLIKTRGQQVTLRCSSQSGHNTVSWYQQALGQGPQFIFQYYREEENGRGNFPPRFSGLQFPNYSSELNVNALELDDSALYLCASNRANYNEQFFGPGTRLTVL.

The chain combines TRBV12-3 or TRBV12-4 with TRBJ2-5; D possibly corresponds to TRBD1 (6 bases). V dropped 7 bases and J dropped 4 bases, with 13 bases sitting between them. This CDR3 has 13 residues. CDR3 in amino acids: CASTGGSLETQYF. CDR3 coding DNA: TGTGCCAGCACTGGGGGCTCTTTAGAGACCCAGTACTTC.

The chain recombines TRBV7-2 with TRBJ2-3; D could derive from TRBD1 or TRBD2 (5 bases each). V was shortened by 5 bases and J by 6 bases, with 15 bases between the two germline ends. The CDR3 is 14 amino acids. The germline V gene has CDR1 SGHTA and CDR2 FQGNSA. CDR3 residues: CASSVSGQADTQYF. The DNA for the CDR3 is TGTGCCAGCAGCGTTTCGGGGCAAGCGGATACGCAGTATTTT.

The rearrangement joins TRBV4-1 to TRBJ1-5; D is possibly TRBD1 (6 bases). There are 16 residues in the CDR3. The germline V and J ends were trimmed by 0 bases and 7 bases, with 16 bases remaining between them. Germline CDR1 is MGHRA and CDR2 is YSYEKL. The CDR3: CASSQDRPGERQPQHF. The CDR3 DNA reads as TGCGCCAGCAGCCAAGATCGTCCAGGGGAGAGGCAGCCCCAGCATTTT.

The V gene is TRBV29-1, the J gene TRBJ2-5; unclear D gene. Germline-derived CDR1 and CDR2 are SQVTM and ANQGSEA. The CDR3 has 13 amino acids. The V end was cut by 4 bases, the J end by 0 bases, with 9 bases between. The CDR3 reads CSVVVENQETQYF. Written as DNA, the CDR3 is TGCAGCGTTGTTGTGGAGAACCAAGAGACCCAGTACTTC.